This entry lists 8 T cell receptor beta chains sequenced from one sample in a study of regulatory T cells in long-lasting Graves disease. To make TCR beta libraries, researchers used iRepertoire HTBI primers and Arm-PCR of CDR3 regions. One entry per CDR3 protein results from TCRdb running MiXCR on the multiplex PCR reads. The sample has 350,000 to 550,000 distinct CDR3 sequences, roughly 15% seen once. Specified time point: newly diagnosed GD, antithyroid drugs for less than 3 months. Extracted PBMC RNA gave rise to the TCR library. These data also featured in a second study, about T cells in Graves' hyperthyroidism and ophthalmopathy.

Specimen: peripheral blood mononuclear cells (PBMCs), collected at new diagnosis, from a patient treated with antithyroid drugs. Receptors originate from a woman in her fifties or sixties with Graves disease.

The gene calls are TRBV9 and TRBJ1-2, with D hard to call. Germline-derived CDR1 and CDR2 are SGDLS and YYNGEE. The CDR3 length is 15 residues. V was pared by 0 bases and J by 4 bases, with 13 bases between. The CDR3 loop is CASSVEAGYSYGYTF. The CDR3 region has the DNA TGTGCCAGCAGCGTAGAGGCAGGCTACTCCTATGGCTACACCTTC.

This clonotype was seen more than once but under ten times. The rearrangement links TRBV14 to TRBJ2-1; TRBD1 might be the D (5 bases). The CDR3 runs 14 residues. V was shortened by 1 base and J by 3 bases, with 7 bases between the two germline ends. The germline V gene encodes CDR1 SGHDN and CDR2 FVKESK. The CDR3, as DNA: TGTGCCAGCAGCCAAGTCAGGGTCTACAATGAGCAGTTCTTC. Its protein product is CASSQVRVYNEQFF.

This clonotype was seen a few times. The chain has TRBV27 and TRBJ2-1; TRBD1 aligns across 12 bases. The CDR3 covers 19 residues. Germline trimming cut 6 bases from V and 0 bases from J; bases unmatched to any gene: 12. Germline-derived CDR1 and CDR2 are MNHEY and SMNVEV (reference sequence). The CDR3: CASSIPGTGGPSSYNEQFF. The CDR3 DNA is TGTGCCAGCAGCATTCCCGGGACAGGGGGCCCTAGCTCCTACAATGAGCAGTTCTTC.

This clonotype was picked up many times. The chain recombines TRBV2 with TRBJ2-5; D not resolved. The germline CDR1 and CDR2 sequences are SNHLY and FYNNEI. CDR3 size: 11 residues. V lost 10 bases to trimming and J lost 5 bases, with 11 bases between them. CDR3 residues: CANLLGETQYF. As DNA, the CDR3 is TGTGCCAACCTCCTGGGGGAGACCCAGTACTTC.

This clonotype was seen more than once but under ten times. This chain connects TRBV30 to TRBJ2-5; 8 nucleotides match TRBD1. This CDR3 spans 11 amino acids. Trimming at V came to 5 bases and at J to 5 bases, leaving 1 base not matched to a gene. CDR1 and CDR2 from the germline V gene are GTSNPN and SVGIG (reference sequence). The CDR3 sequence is CAWDRGETQYF. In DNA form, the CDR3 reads TGTGCCTGGGACAGGGGTGAGACCCAGTACTTC.

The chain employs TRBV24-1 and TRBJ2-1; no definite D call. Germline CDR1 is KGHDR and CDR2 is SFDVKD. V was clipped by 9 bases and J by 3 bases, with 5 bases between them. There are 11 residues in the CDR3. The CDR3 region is CATGNYNEQFF. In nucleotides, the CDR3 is TGTGCCACCGGAAACTACAATGAGCAGTTCTTC.

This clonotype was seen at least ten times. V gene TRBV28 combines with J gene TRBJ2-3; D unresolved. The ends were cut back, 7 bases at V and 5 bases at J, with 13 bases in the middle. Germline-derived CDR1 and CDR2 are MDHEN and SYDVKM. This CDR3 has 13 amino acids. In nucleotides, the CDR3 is TGTGCCAGCAAGGCTGAGAGTGGAGATACGCAGTATTTT. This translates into CASKAESGDTQYF.

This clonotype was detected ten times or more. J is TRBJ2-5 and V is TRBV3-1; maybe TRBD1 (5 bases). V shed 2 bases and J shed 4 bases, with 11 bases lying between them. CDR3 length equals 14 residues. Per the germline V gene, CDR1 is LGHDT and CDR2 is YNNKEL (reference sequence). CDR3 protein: CASSQRGGGETQYF. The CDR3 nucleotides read TGTGCCAGCAGCCAAAGGGGTGGTGGAGAGACCCAGTACTTC.